Sequencing of this TCR beta chain was carried out in a study of blood T cell repertoires in COVID-19. On the study more broadly: Both acute and convalescent COVID-19 samples were obtained from the United States, Italy and Spain.

Across about two dozen US areas, participants ranged in age from roughly 18 to 95 years. Assignments of participants to cohorts depended upon their own reported clinical history. This CDR3 is built from 16 residues. Germline loops: CDR1 SGHVS, CDR2 FNYEAQ. V lost 4 bases and J lost 8; bases outside the gene matches: 9. How the authors handled the data: Estimated nucleated cell counts came from reference gene primer amplification. TCRdb's copy holds only in-frame clones and misses some; the assay was immunoSEQ multiplex PCR. V and J calls and clone size come straight from that table; D and trimming were deduced from the DNA. The sample lists 150,000 to 200,000 clones; more than 70% were seen once.

The chain links TRBV7-6 to TRBJ2-1, with 12 bases that match TRBD2. The TCR comes from a man aged 35 to 55 who had recovered from COVID-19. Sample: PBMCs or T cells enriched from blood (not recorded which). Here the CDR3 DNA reads TGTGCCAGCAGCTCCCGACTAGCGGGGGAGGGACATGAGCAGTTCTTC. Translation: CASSSRLAGEGHEQFF.